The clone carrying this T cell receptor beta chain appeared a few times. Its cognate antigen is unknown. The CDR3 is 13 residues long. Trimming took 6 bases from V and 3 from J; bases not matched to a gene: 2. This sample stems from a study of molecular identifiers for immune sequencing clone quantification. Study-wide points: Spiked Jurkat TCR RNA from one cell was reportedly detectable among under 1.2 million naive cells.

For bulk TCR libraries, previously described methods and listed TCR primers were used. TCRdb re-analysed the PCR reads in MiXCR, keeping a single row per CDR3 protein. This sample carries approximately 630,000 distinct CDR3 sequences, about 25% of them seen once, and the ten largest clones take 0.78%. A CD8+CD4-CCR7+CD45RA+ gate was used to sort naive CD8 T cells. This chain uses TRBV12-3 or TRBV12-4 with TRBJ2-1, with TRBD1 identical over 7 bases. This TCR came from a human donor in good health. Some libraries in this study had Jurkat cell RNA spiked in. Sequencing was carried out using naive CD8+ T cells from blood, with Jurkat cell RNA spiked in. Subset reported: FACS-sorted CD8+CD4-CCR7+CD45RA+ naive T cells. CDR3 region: CASSGTVYNEQFF. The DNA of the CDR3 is TGTGCCAGCAGCGGGACAGTCTACAATGAGCAGTTCTTC.